These 32 T cell receptor beta chains share one sample of origin, sequenced in a study of early T cells in non-severe SARS-CoV-2 infection. TCRdb analysed the 5' RACE reads with MiXCR anew, one entry per CDR3 protein. The sample holds around 39,000 distinct CDR3 sequences, about 8% seen once. The material was whole blood, obtained at baseline. The receptor source for this set is an adult who was a healthcare worker with PCR-confirmed SARS-CoV-2 infection or an uninfected control (not recorded which).

This chain links TRBV28 with TRBJ2-5; D is undetermined. This CDR3 spans 15 amino acids. The V and J ends lost 7 bases and 2 bases respectively, with 17 bases between them. Germline V CDR1 and CDR2: MDHEN, SYDVKM. In DNA form, the CDR3 reads TGTGCCAGCAAATACGGGCAGACTCTTCAAGAGACCCAGTACTTC. It specifies CASKYGQTLQETQYF.

This clonotype was counted at least ten times. The rearrangement uses TRBV5-6 and TRBJ1-1, with unresolved D. CDR1 and CDR2 from the germline V gene are SGHDT and YYEEEE. Trimming stripped 1 base from V and 6 bases from J, with 10 bases between. This CDR3 spans 13 amino acids. The CDR3 DNA is TGTGCCAGCAGCTTGTCCTTCGTGGCTGAAGCTTTCTTT. Its protein is CASSLSFVAEAFF. The full variable domain, rest sourced from reference TRBV5-6 and TRBJ1-1, is DAGVTQSPTHLIKTRGQQVTLRCSPKSGHDTVSWYQQALGQGPQFIFQYYEEEERQRGNFPDRFSGHQFPNYSSELNVNALLLGDSALYLCASSLSFVAEAFFGQGTRLTVV.

This clonotype turned up a few times. The CDR3 nucleotides read TGCAGTGCTCAGGGGACTAGCGGGGACACCTACGAGCAGTACTTC. As protein: CSAQGTSGDTYEQYF. The J gene is TRBJ2-7, the V gene TRBV20-1; 13 positions agree with TRBD2. Germline V gene data show CDR1 as DFQATT and CDR2 as SNEGSKA (reference sequence). V trimming: 5 bases; J trimming: 2 bases; junction bases outside the gene matches: 6. The CDR3 contains 15 residues.

This clonotype was observed many times. The genes are TRBV6-1 and TRBJ1-1; perhaps TRBD1 as D (6 bases). The germline V gene has CDR1 MNHNS and CDR2 SASEGT. With 3 bases removed from V and 1 base from J, the gap between germline ends came to 6 bases. This CDR3 contains 13 residues. This chain's CDR3 is CASSEGQNTEAFF. CDR3 DNA: TGTGCCAGCAGTGAGGGACAGAACACTGAAGCTTTCTTT.

This clonotype was detected many times. The chain links TRBV5-5 to TRBJ1-2, with TRBD1 matching 11 bases. The CDR3 is 14 amino acids. Per germline, CDR1 SGHKS and CDR2 YYEKEE (reference sequence). The V segment lost 4 bases and the J segment 6 bases; nucleotides outside the gene matches: 5. The CDR3 DNA is TGTGCCAGCAGCGGAGGACAGGGGGCCAATGGCTACACCTTC. Protein sequence: CASSGGQGANGYTF.

The genes are TRBV28 and TRBJ1-4; D remains unclear. CDR1 and CDR2 from the germline V gene are MDHEN and SYDVKM. The V end was cut by 8 bases, the J end by 3 bases, with 19 bases between. The CDR3 sequence is 16 residues long. In nucleotides, the CDR3 is TGTGCCAGCTCACGCGGACCTGGGGTGGCTAATGAAAAACTGTTTTTT. It yields the protein CASSRGPGVANEKLFF. Supplemented by reference TRBV28 and TRBJ1-4, the full variable domain reads DVKVTQSSRYLVKRTGEKVFLECVQDMDHENMFWYRQDPGLGLRLIYFSYDVKMKEKGDIPEGYSVSREKKERFSLILESASTNQTSMYLCASSRGPGVANEKLFFGSGTQLSVL.

This clonotype showed up just a few times. V is TRBV5-1 and J is TRBJ1-5, with D unclear. This CDR3 has 13 amino acids. With 0 bases removed from V and 7 bases from J, the gap between germline ends came to 8 bases. From germline, CDR1 is SGHRS and CDR2 YFSETQ. The CDR3 DNA follows: TGCGCCAGCAGCTTGGAGGGCACCCAGCCCCAGCATTTT. Amino acid sequence: CASSLEGTQPQHF.

A few counts support this clonotype. The chain links TRBV6-4 to TRBJ2-3; D is possibly TRBD1 (6 bases). CDR1 is MRHNA and CDR2 is SNTAGT in the germline V gene. This CDR3 contains 14 residues. Between the trimmed V and J ends, which lost 6 bases and 5 bases, there was a span of 15 bases. The CDR3 is CASSWGPTRDTQYF. The CDR3 nucleotides read TGTGCCAGCAGCTGGGGGCCCACAAGAGATACGCAGTATTTT.

This clonotype was counted only a few times. The V call is TRBV7-2, the J call TRBJ2-5; 8 nucleotides agree with TRBD2. CDR1 and CDR2 (germline): SGHTA, FQGNSA. V shed 5 bases, J shed 7 bases, and the junction held 3 bases outside the gene matches. CDR3 length: 12 amino acids. The CDR3 loop is CASSPSGGTQYF. The CDR3 DNA reads as TGTGCCAGCAGCCCCAGCGGGGGGACCCAGTACTTC.

This clonotype has ten or more counts. CDR3 sequence (DNA): TGTGCCACCAGTGACCCTCAATTTGCTAGCGGCCAAGAGACCCAGTACTTC. It specifies CATSDPQFASGQETQYF. The chain joins TRBV24-1 to TRBJ2-5, with TRBD2 matching over 7 bases. The CDR3 sequence is 17 residues long. CDR1 is KGHDR and CDR2 is SFDVKD in the germline V gene. The ends lost 4 bases at V and 1 base at J; junction bases unmatched: 11.

The chain joins TRBV7-3 to TRBJ2-1; no firm D call. The CDR3 is 14 amino acids. The germline V and J ends were trimmed by 5 bases and 0 bases, with 8 bases remaining between them. The germline V gene has CDR1 SGHTA and CDR2 FQGTGA. The CDR3 nucleotides are TGTGCCAGCAGCCTTCGTAGCTCCTACAATGAGCAGTTCTTC. This codes for CASSLRSSYNEQFF.

In this sample, this clonotype turned up many times. The chain employs TRBV19 and TRBJ2-5; tentative D call: TRBD2 (5 bases). Germline V gives CDR1 LNHDA, CDR2 SQIVND (reference sequence). This CDR3 is 12 amino acids long. The V and J ends lost 6 bases and 7 bases respectively, with 12 bases between them. The CDR3: CASRAYEGTQYF. The DNA for the CDR3 is TGTGCCAGTAGAGCGTATGAGGGGACCCAGTACTTC. The variable domain in full, with the rest retrieved from reference TRBV19 and TRBJ2-5, is DGGITQSPKYLFRKEGQNVTLSCEQNLNHDAMYWYRQDPGQGLRLIYYSQIVNDFQKGDIAEGYSVSREKKESFPLTVTSAQKNPTAFYLCASRAYEGTQYFGPGTRLLVL.

The chain employs TRBV12-3 or TRBV12-4 and TRBJ2-3, with TRBD1 as a possible D gene (6 bases). The ends were cut back, 5 bases at V and 0 bases at J, with 15 bases in the middle. The CDR3 loop spans 16 amino acids. CDR3 residues: CASSSLGQKSTDTQYF. The CDR3 DNA sequence: TGTGCCAGCAGTAGCCTCGGACAGAAGAGCACAGATACGCAGTATTTT.

This clonotype was recorded a few times. The chain combines TRBV21-1 with TRBJ2-7; the DNA was not compared with TRBD1, the D call given in the table. TRBV21-1 is annotated as a pseudogene. The CDR3 totals 15 residues. The CDR3 DNA sequence: TGTGCCAGCAGCCGAGTAGGGAAGGGGCCCTACGAGCAGTACTTC. It yields the protein CASSRVGKGPYEQYF.

At least ten counts were recorded for this clonotype. The genes are TRBV5-1 and TRBJ1-2; D is possibly TRBD1 (6 bases). Trimming pared 4 bases from V and 2 bases from J, leaving 9 bases between. Germline CDR1 and CDR2: SGHRS and YFSETQ. This CDR3 is 13 amino acids long. CDR3 in amino acids: CASSNRVNYGYTF. CDR3 nucleotides: TGCGCCAGCAGCAACAGGGTGAACTATGGCTACACCTTC.

This clonotype was counted ten times or more. The V and J genes are TRBV11-2 and TRBJ2-7; TRBD1 matches 8 bases. After removal of 5 bases from V and 3 bases from J, the junction contained 3 bases not matched to a gene. Germline values: CDR1 SGHAT, CDR2 FQNNGV. This CDR3 region has 13 residues. As DNA, the CDR3 is TGTGCCAGCAGCCCGGACAGGGTCTACGAGCAGTACTTC. Protein sequence: CASSPDRVYEQYF.

At least ten counts were recorded for this clonotype. CDR3 DNA sequence: TGTGCCAGCTCACCGGGACAGGGTCCCCACGAGCAGTACTTC. As protein: CASSPGQGPHEQYF. The chain has TRBV18 and TRBJ2-7; TRBD1 agrees at 9 bases. The germline V gene has CDR1 KGHSH and CDR2 LQKENI. V was pared by 3 bases and J by 5 bases, with 5 bases of the junction left unmatched. The CDR3 is 14 residues long.

There are many counts of this clonotype. The chain uses TRBV6-6 and TRBJ2-7; D is ambiguous. This CDR3 contains 14 residues. Germline V gives CDR1 MNHNY, CDR2 SVGAGI (reference sequence). Trimming pared 5 bases from V and 3 bases from J, leaving 14 bases between. The CDR3 bases are TGTGCCAGCAGTGCACGAGGCGGTGACTACGAGCAGTACTTC. Its protein is CASSARGGDYEQYF.

This clonotype was detected many times. V gene TRBV24-1 combines with J gene TRBJ2-3; TRBD2 matches 10 bases. CDR3 size: 15 residues. The V gene end was trimmed by 4 bases and the J gene end by 2 bases; junction bases not matched to a gene: 2. The germline V gene has CDR1 KGHDR and CDR2 SFDVKD. The CDR3 is CATSESGGATDTQYF. The DNA for the CDR3 is TGTGCCACCAGTGAGAGCGGGGGGGCCACAGATACGCAGTATTTT.

J is TRBJ2-1 and V is TRBV7-3, with D perhaps TRBD1 (7 bases). The germline V gene encodes CDR1 SGHTA and CDR2 FQGTGA. CDR3 length: 16 residues. V lost 2 bases, J lost 2 bases, and 13 bases lay in between. Written as DNA, the CDR3 is TGTGCCAGCAGCTTACTTGGAGGGGGCGCCTACAATGAGCAGTTCTTC. Translating it yields CASSLLGGGAYNEQFF.

This clonotype was counted at least ten times. V is TRBV2 and J is TRBJ2-7; TRBD1 agrees at 10 bases. V was pared by 1 base and J by 4 bases, with 4 bases of the junction left unmatched. Germline loops: CDR1 SNHLY, CDR2 FYNNEI. The CDR3 contains 15 residues. The CDR3 here is CASSEEDRGWYEQYF. As DNA, the CDR3 is TGTGCCAGCAGTGAAGAGGACAGGGGGTGGTACGAGCAGTACTTC.

The sample holds a few counts of this clonotype. The chain has TRBV6-6 and TRBJ2-1, with 14 nucleotides matching TRBD2. The CDR3 spans 15 residues. With V trimmed by 5 bases and J by 8 bases, 5 bases remained unmatched. Germline V gene sequence: CDR1 MNHNY, CDR2 SVGAGI (reference sequence). The CDR3 protein is CASSTTSGGAHEQFF. The CDR3, as DNA: TGTGCCAGCAGTACGACTAGCGGGGGGGCCCATGAGCAGTTCTTC.

This clonotype showed up many times. This rearrangement joins TRBV20-1 to TRBJ1-1, with D unclear. The CDR3 has 14 amino acids. CDR1 is DFQATT and CDR2 is SNEGSKA in the germline V gene (reference sequence). Trimming removed 3 bases at V and 0 bases at J, with 11 bases between. CDR3 sequence: CSASGVGMNTEAFF. The DNA for the CDR3 is TGCAGTGCTAGTGGGGTGGGCATGAACACTGAAGCTTTCTTT.

The chain combines TRBV5-1 with TRBJ2-7; 8 bases line up with TRBD1. Germline lookup yields CDR1 SGHRS and CDR2 YFSETQ. Trimming took 2 bases from V and 3 from J; bases not matched to a gene: 4. The CDR3 runs 14 residues. Here the CDR3 reads CASSFTGTGYEQYF. CDR3 coding DNA: TGCGCCAGCAGCTTTACCGGGACAGGCTACGAGCAGTACTTC.

This clonotype was found a few times. The V and J genes are TRBV4-2 and TRBJ1-4; 9 nucleotides agree with TRBD1. The ends lost 2 bases at V and 7 bases at J; junction bases unmatched: 8. This CDR3 region has 16 residues. The germline V gene has CDR1 LGHNA and CDR2 YNFKEQ. The CDR3 DNA reads as TGTGCCAGCAGCCAACAACAGGGGGCGCGGCGTGAAAAACTGTTTTTT. Protein product: CASSQQQGARREKLFF.

This clonotype was seen repeatedly, ten times or more. This chain joins TRBV13 and TRBJ2-1; TRBD1 matches at 10 bases. From germline, CDR1 is PRHDT and CDR2 FYEKMQ (reference sequence). J lost 8 bases, V lost 5 bases, and 9 bases had no gene match. This CDR3 has 15 amino acids. The CDR3 spells CASSTRQGAVDEQFF. The DNA of the CDR3 is TGTGCCAGCAGCACGCGACAGGGGGCGGTTGATGAGCAGTTCTTC.

The gene calls are TRBV5-4 and TRBJ2-6, with D maybe TRBD1 (6 bases). Trimming left V 1 base short and J 4 bases short, with 9 bases between. Germline-derived CDR1 and CDR2 are SGHNT and YYREEE (reference sequence). This CDR3 is built from 15 residues. The DNA for the CDR3 is TGTGCCAGCAGCTTGACAGGGCCCGGGGCCAACGTCCTGACTTTC. Its protein is CASSLTGPGANVLTF.

This clonotype has a count of ten or more. The chain uses TRBV20-1 and TRBJ1-5, with D maybe TRBD1 (6 bases). The V gene's germline CDR1 is DFQATT and CDR2 SNEGSKA (reference sequence). This CDR3 contains 15 residues. The germline V and J ends were trimmed by 1 base and 7 bases, with 17 bases remaining between them. CDR3 DNA: TGCAGTGCTAGAGTCTCGGACAGATTAGGGCAGCCCCAGCATTTT. The encoded protein is CSARVSDRLGQPQHF.

At least ten counts were recorded for this clonotype. The CDR3 DNA sequence: TGTGCCAGCAGTTTCTTCGGGGGAAATTCCTACGAGCAGTACTTC. Its protein is CASSFFGGNSYEQYF. The chain recombines TRBV12-3 or TRBV12-4 with TRBJ2-7, with D tentatively TRBD2 (6 bases). The V and J ends lost 3 bases and 1 base respectively, with 13 bases between them. This CDR3 is 15 amino acids long.

The table lists this clonotype with a few counts. This chain links TRBV25-1 with TRBJ2-7, with D perhaps assigned TRBD1 or TRBD2 (6 bases each). V dropped 5 bases and J dropped 1 base, with 15 bases sitting between them. The CDR3 covers 15 residues. Germline V CDR1 and CDR2: MGHDK, SYGVNS. The CDR3: CASSFAGQESYEQYF. CDR3 sequence (DNA): TGTGCCAGCAGTTTTGCGGGACAAGAATCCTACGAGCAGTACTTC.

At least ten counts were recorded for this clonotype. V and J are TRBV12-3 or TRBV12-4 and TRBJ1-1; D possibly corresponds to TRBD1 (5 bases). V gave up 8 bases and J gave up 4 bases, with 14 bases separating them. The CDR3 has 13 amino acids. This CDR3 reads CASRFHGATEAFF. CDR3 nucleotide sequence: TGTGCCAGCCGATTCCACGGGGCCACTGAAGCTTTCTTT.

This clonotype was seen a handful of times. This chain joins TRBV15 and TRBJ2-3; 7 nucleotides align to TRBD1. CDR3 size: 16 residues. CDR1 and CDR2 (germline): LNHNV, YYDKDF (reference sequence). The trim removed 5 bases at V and 4 bases at J, leaving 12 bases unmatched. CDR3 sequence reads: CATSSHGDRDPDTQYF. CDR3 bases: TGTGCCACCAGCTCCCACGGAGACAGGGACCCAGATACGCAGTATTTT.